One sample yielded the 16 T cell receptor beta chains listed below, sequenced in a study of cytomegalovirus exposure and HLA in healthy donors. Researchers ran the PCR with 60 Vbeta and 13 Jbeta primers. Using immunoSEQ multiplex PCR, the repertoire was profiled, and TCRdb retains in-frame clones only, with some absent. The sample lists about 190,000 clones; nearly 80% were seen once. Specimen: PBMCs. The source of these receptors is a woman aged 25 to 39 in good health and CMV-seropositive.

This chain links TRBV7-9 with TRBJ1-4, with 7 bases fitting TRBD1. With V trimmed by 1 base and J by 2 bases, 1 base remained unmatched. CDR1 and CDR2 (germline): SEHNR, FQNEAQ (reference sequence). The length of the CDR3 is 15 residues. This CDR3 reads CASSLEGQTNEKLFF. In DNA, the CDR3 is TGTGCCAGCAGCTTAGAGGGACAGACTAATGAAAAACTGTTTTTT.

The J gene is TRBJ1-1, the V gene TRBV9; a weak D match, TRBD1 (5 bases). The CDR3 has 11 amino acids. CDR1 and CDR2 from the germline V gene are SGDLS and YYNGEE. V was trimmed by 0 bases and J by 8 bases, leaving 5 bases between them. The CDR3, as DNA: TGTGCCAGCAGCGTAGGGGGCGAAGCTTTCTTT. Protein sequence: CASSVGGEAFF.

This clone was picked up one time. The rearrangement links TRBV18 to TRBJ2-2; D remains unclear. Germline CDR1 KGHSH, CDR2 LQKENI. The V end lost 2 bases, the J end lost 6 bases, and 10 bases lay between the germline ends. The CDR3 loop spans 14 amino acids. The CDR3 nucleotides are TGTGCCAGCTCACCATCCCTGGCCGCCGGGGAGCTGTTTTTT. This gives the protein CASSPSLAAGELFF.

The chain has TRBV19 and TRBJ2-7; D perhaps matches TRBD1 (7 bases). V was pared by 0 bases and J by 5 bases, with 23 bases between. CDR3 length: 18 amino acids. Per germline, CDR1 LNHDA and CDR2 SQIVND (reference sequence). DNA for the CDR3: TGTGCCAGTAGTATAGAAAGGAGGGGGACCCAGGGGGAGAACGAGCAGTACTTC. Its translation: CASSIERRGTQGENEQYF.

The chain recombines TRBV18 with TRBJ1-1; 7 bases agree with TRBD1. J gave up 8 bases and V 1 base, and 4 bases lay outside the gene matches. The CDR3 length is 13 residues. Per germline, CDR1 KGHSH and CDR2 LQKENI. The CDR3 DNA sequence: TGTGCCAGCTCACCACTGCGGGACAGCGAAGCTTTCTTT. Translating gives CASSPLRDSEAFF.

J is TRBJ1-1 and V is TRBV6-5; TRBD1 matches at 9 bases. The CDR3 is 15 residues long. V dropped 5 bases and J dropped 2; count of bases not matched to a gene: 6. CDR1 MNHEY and CDR2 SVGAGI come from the germline V gene. The CDR3 loop is CASSTRDRVNTEAFF. CDR3 in DNA: TGTGCCAGCAGTACGAGGGACAGGGTAAACACTGAAGCTTTCTTT.

The gene calls are TRBV6-6 and TRBJ1-2, with unresolved D. CDR3 length: 15 residues. Germline V gene lookup returns CDR1 MNHNY and CDR2 SVGAGI (reference sequence). Trimming cost V 6 bases and J 0 bases, with 14 bases left between them. CDR3 sequence reads: CASSFIEATNYGYTF. CDR3 coding DNA: TGTGCCAGCAGCTTCATCGAAGCCACTAACTATGGCTACACCTTC.

There are a few counts of this clone. The chain carries TRBV5-1 and TRBJ1-2; no clear D gene. The ends were cut back, 4 bases at V and 7 bases at J, with 14 bases in the middle. Germline CDR1 reads SGHRS; CDR2 reads YFSETQ. This CDR3 is 13 amino acids long. The CDR3 bases are TGCGCCAGCAGCGCAGACGGAGGTGGTGGCTACACCTTC. As protein: CASSADGGGGYTF.

The chain has TRBV5-1 and TRBJ2-7, with 10 bases that match TRBD1. The CDR3 loop spans 16 amino acids. Germline V CDR1 and CDR2: SGHRS, YFSETQ. V was clipped by 0 bases and J by 4 bases; unmatched bases: 7. CDR3 coding DNA: TGCGCCAGCAGCTTGGGGACCGGGACAGGGGCGTACGAGCAGTACTTC. The encoded protein is CASSLGTGTGAYEQYF.

The genes are TRBV7-9 and TRBJ2-7; the D gene is possibly TRBD1 (5 bases). Trimming left V 5 bases short and J 5 bases short, with 16 bases between. The germline CDR1 and CDR2 sequences are SEHNR and FQNEAQ (reference sequence). This CDR3 spans 14 amino acids. The CDR3 DNA is TGTGCCAGCAGCCCCCCTCAGGGTTTACACGAGCAGTACTTC. It specifies CASSPPQGLHEQYF.

The chain employs TRBV11-2 and TRBJ2-3, with D unresolved. The germline V gene encodes CDR1 SGHAT and CDR2 FQNNGV. V shed 0 bases and J shed 2 bases, with 12 bases lying between them. CDR3 length: 16 amino acids. CDR3 region: CASSLDHRSTTDTQYF. The CDR3 DNA follows: TGTGCCAGCAGCTTAGATCACCGGAGTACCACAGATACGCAGTATTTT. Full variable domain (remainder filled in from reference TRBV11-2 and TRBJ2-3): EAGVAQSPRYKIIEKRQSVAFWCNPISGHATLYWYQQILGQGPKLLIQFQNNGVVDDSQLPKDRFSAERLKGVDSTLKIQPAKLEDSAVYLCASSLDHRSTTDTQYFGPGTRLTVL.

The genes are TRBV13 and TRBJ2-7, with TRBD2 as a possible D gene (6 bases). V lost 0 bases, J lost 5 bases, and 20 bases lay in between. Germline lookup yields CDR1 PRHDT and CDR2 FYEKMQ (reference sequence). This CDR3 spans 17 amino acids. The CDR3 DNA reads TGTGCCAGCAGCTTAGGCCCGGCCCCGCGGTCGGGGGACGAGCAGTACTTC. Amino acid sequence: CASSLGPAPRSGDEQYF.

This sequence joins TRBV4-1 and TRBJ1-2; a weak D match, TRBD1 (6 bases). CDR3 length: 15 amino acids. With 2 bases removed from V and 5 bases from J, the gap between germline ends came to 15 bases. Germline CDR1 MGHRA, CDR2 YSYEKL. The CDR3 coding sequence is TGCGCCAGCAGCCAAAGCCTGGGGGCCTTTTATGGCTACACCTTC. Its protein product is CASSQSLGAFYGYTF.

This clone was counted once. This sequence joins TRBV19 and TRBJ2-5; 8 positions agree with TRBD2. The CDR3 has 14 residues. CDR1 and CDR2 (germline): LNHDA, SQIVND (reference sequence). With 4 bases clipped from V and 1 base from J, the junction kept 2 bases outside the gene matches. The CDR3 DNA follows: TGTGCCAGTAGTAGCGGGGGGACCCAAGAGACCCAGTACTTC. Protein product: CASSSGGTQETQYF.

On this clone: An end of the junction does not agree with germline; a read error may underlie this. Different DNA sequences within this sample yield the same CDR3. The chain has TRBV7-9 and TRBJ1-1; 10 positions agree with TRBD1. The CDR3 loop spans 16 amino acids. CDR1 is SEHNR, CDR2 FQNEAQ, per germline (reference sequence). CDR3 sequence (DNA): TGCGCCAGCAGCCCGACAGGGGGCGGAAGGAACACTGAAGCTTTCTTT. Its protein product is CASSPTGGGRNTEAFF.

This rearrangement joins TRBV19 to TRBJ2-5; TRBD1 matches at 8 bases. Looked up from germline, CDR1 is LNHDA and CDR2 is SQIVND (reference sequence). This CDR3 has 13 amino acids. The trim removed 4 bases at V and 5 bases at J, leaving 3 bases unmatched. For the CDR3, the DNA is TGTGCCAGTAGTAGGACAGGGCGGGAGACCCAGTACTTC. Translated, it gives CASSRTGRETQYF.